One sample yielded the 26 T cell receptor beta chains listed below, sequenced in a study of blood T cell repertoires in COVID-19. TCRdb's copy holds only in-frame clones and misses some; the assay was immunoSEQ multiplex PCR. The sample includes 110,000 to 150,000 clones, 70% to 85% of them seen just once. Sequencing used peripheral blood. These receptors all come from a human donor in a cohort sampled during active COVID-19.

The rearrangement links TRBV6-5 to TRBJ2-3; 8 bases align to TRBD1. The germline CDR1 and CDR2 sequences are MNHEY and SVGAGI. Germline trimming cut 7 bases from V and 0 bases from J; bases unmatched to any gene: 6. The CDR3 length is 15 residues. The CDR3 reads CASKGQGPSTDTQYF. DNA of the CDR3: TGTGCCAGCAAAGGACAGGGCCCTAGCACAGATACGCAGTATTTT.

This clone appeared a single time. The CDR3 here is CASSIVLGDGTDTQYF. CDR3 DNA sequence: TGTGCCAGTAGTATAGTATTGGGCGACGGCACAGATACGCAGTATTTT. The rearrangement joins TRBV19 to TRBJ2-3; D not certain. The V gene's germline CDR1 is LNHDA and CDR2 SQIVND (reference sequence). The ends were cut back, 1 base at V and 1 base at J, with 12 bases in the middle. This CDR3 region has 16 residues.

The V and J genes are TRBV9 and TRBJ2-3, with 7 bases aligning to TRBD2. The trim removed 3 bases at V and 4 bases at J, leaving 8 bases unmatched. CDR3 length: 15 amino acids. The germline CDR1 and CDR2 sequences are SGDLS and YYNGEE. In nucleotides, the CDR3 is TGTGCCAGCAGCGGGGAGGGGCGGGCGTCAGATACGCAGTATTTT. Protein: CASSGEGRASDTQYF.

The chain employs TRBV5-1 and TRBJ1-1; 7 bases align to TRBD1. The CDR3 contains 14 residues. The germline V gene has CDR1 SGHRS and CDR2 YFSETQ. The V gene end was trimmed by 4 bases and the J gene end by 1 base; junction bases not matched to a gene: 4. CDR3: CASSHRGGNTEAFF. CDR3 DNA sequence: TGCGCCAGCAGCCACAGGGGCGGGAACACTGAAGCTTTCTTT.

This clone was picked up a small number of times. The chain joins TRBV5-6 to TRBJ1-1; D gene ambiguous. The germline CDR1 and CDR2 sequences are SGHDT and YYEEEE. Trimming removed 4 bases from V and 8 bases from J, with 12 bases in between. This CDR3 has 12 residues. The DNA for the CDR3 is TGTGCCAGCAGCGGTGAGGTGGAAGAAGCTTTCTTT. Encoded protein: CASSGEVEEAFF.

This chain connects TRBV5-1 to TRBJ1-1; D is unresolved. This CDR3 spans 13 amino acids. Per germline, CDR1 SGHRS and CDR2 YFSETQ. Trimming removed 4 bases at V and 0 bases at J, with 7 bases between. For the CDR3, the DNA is TGCGCCAGCAGCCGGGATATGAACACTGAAGCTTTCTTT. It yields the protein CASSRDMNTEAFF.

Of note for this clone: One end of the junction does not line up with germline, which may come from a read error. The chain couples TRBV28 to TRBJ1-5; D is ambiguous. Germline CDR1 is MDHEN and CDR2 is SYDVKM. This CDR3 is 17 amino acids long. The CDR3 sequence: CASRGGGSGIGNQSQHF. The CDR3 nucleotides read TGTGCCAGCCGCGGTGGCGGATCGGGAATTGGCAATCAGTCCCAGCATTTT.

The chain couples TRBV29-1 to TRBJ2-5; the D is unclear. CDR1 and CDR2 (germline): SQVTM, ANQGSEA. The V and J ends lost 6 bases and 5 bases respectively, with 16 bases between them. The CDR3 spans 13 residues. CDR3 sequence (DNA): TGCAGCGTCCCGGCGTCGACAAGGGAGACCCAGTACTTC. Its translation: CSVPASTRETQYF.

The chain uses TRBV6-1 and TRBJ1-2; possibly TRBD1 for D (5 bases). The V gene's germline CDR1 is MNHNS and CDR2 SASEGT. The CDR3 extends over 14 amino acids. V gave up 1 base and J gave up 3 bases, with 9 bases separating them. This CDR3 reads CASSEVGGDYGYTF. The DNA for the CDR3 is TGTGCCAGCAGTGAAGTCGGGGGAGACTATGGCTACACCTTC.

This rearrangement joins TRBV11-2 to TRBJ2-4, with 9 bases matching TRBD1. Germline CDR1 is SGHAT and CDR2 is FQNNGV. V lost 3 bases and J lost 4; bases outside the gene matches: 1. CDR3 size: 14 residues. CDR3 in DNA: TGTGCCAGCAGCTTCGGACAGGGGAAAAACATTCAGTACTTC. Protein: CASSFGQGKNIQYF.

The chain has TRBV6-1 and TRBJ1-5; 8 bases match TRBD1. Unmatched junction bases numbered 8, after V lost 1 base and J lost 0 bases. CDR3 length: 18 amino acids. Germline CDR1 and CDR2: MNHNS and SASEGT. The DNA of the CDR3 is TGTGCCAGCAGTGAAGGGAAGACAGGGGTATATAGCAATCAGCCCCAGCATTTT. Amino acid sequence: CASSEGKTGVYSNQPQHF.

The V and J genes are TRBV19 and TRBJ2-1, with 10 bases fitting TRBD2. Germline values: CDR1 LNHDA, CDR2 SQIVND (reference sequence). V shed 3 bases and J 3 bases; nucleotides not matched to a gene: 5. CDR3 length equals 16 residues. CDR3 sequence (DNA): TGTGCCAGTAGTATGCCAGCGGGGGGGATCTACAATGAGCAGTTCTTC. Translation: CASSMPAGGIYNEQFF.

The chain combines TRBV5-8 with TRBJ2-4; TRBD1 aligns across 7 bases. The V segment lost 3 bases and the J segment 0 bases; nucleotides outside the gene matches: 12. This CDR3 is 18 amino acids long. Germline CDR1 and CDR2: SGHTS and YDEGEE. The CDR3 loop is CASSYRPPGQLAKNIQYF. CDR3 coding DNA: TGTGCCAGCAGCTATAGACCACCGGGACAGTTAGCCAAAAACATTCAGTACTTC.

The CDR3 DNA reads TGCGCCAGCAGCACCCCACAGGGCTATGAGCAGTTCTTC. Protein: CASSTPQGYEQFF. The rearrangement uses TRBV4-1 and TRBJ2-1; D is possibly TRBD1 (6 bases). Germline-derived CDR1 and CDR2 are MGHRA and YSYEKL. The CDR3 has 13 residues. V lost 5 bases to trimming and J lost 8 bases, with 13 bases between them.

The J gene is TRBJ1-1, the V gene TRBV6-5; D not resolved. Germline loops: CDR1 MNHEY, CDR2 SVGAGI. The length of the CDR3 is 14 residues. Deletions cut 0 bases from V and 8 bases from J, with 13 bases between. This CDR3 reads CASSYSRAGGEAFF. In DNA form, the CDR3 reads TGTGCCAGCAGTTACTCTCGGGCGGGAGGAGAAGCTTTCTTT.

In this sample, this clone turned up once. CDR3: CASSRRDGLNEKLFF. CDR3 DNA: TGTGCCAGCAGCCGGAGGGACGGATTGAATGAAAAACTGTTTTTT. The gene calls are TRBV5-4 and TRBJ1-4, with a tentative D call TRBD1 (5 bases). The CDR3 runs 15 residues. V lost 4 bases, J lost 5 bases, and 15 bases lay in between. Germline V gives CDR1 SGHNT, CDR2 YYREEE (reference sequence).

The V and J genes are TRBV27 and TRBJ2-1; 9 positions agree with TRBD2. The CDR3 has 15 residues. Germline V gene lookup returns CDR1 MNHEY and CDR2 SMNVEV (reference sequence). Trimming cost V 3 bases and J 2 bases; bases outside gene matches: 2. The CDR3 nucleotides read TGTGCCAGCAGTTTGGGCGGGGGGGCCTACAATGAGCAGTTCTTC. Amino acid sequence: CASSLGGGAYNEQFF.

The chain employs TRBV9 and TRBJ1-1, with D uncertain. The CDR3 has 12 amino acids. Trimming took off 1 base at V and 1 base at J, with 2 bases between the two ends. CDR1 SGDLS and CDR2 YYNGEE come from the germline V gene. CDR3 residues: CASSVQNTEAFF. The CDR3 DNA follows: TGTGCCAGCAGCGTACAGAACACTGAAGCTTTCTTT.

The CDR3 protein is CASSPRQGDGANIQYF. Written as DNA, the CDR3 is TGTGCCAGCTCACCACGACAGGGAGACGGGGCAAACATTCAGTACTTC. The chain has TRBV18 and TRBJ2-4; 7 nucleotides align to TRBD1. J gave up 6 bases and V 1 base, and 9 bases lay outside the gene matches. Germline V gene data show CDR1 as KGHSH and CDR2 as LQKENI. The CDR3 consists of 16 residues.

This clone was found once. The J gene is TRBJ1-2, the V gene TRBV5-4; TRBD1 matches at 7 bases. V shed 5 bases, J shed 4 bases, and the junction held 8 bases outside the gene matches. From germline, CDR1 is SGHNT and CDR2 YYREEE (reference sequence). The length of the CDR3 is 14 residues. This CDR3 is CASSPAGQPYGYTF. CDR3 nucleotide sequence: TGTGCCAGCAGTCCGGCGGGACAGCCCTATGGCTACACCTTC.

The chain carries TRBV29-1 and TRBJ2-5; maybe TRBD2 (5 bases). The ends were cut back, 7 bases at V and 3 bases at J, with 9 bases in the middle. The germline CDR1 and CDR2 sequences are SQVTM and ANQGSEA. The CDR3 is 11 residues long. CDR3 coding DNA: TGCAGCGGAGAGACTAAAGAGACCCAGTACTTC. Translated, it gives CSGETKETQYF.

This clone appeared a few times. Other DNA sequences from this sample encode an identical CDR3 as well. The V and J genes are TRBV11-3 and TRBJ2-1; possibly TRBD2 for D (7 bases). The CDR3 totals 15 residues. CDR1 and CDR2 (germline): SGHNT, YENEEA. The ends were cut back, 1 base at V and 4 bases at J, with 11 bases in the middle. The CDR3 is CASSLARGPYNEQFF. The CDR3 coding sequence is TGTGCCAGCAGCTTAGCGCGGGGGCCGTACAATGAGCAGTTCTTC.

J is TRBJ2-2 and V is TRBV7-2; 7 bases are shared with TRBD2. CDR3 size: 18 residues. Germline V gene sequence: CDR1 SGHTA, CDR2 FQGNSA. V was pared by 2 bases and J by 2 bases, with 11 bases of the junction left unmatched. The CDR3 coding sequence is TGTGCCAGCAGCTTATCCCCGAAGGGAGGGTTAAACACCGGGGAGCTGTTTTTT. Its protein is CASSLSPKGGLNTGELFF.

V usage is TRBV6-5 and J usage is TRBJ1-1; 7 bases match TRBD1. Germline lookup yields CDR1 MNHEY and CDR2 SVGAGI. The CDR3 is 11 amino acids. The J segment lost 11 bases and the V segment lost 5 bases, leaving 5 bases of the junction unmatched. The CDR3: CASSQGVGAFF. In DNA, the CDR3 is TGTGCCAGCAGTCAGGGGGTAGGGGCTTTCTTT.

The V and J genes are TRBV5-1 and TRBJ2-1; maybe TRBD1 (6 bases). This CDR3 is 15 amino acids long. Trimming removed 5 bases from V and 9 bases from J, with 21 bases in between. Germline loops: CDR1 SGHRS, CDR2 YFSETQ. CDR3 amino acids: CASSRNTGQQTEQFF. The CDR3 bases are TGCGCCAGCAGTAGAAATACAGGACAGCAAACTGAGCAGTTCTTC.

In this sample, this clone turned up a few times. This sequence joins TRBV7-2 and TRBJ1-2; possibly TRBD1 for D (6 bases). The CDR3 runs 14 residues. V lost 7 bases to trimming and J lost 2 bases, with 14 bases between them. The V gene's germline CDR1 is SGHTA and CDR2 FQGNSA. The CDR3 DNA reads TGTGCCAGCACCCCGGCCGGGACAAACTATGGCTACACCTTC. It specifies CASTPAGTNYGYTF.